These 13 T cell receptor beta chains were all obtained from the same sample, sequenced in a study of long-term antiretroviral therapy in people with HIV. The immunoSEQ assay was v3.0, run at survey level. The data were produced by immunoSEQ multiplex PCR, yet TCRdb's version contains in-frame clones alone and is incomplete. This repertoire shows about 21,000 clones, roughly 89% found once; its top ten account for around 4%. The input for sequencing was unsorted PBMCs, taken 2.1 years after starting antiretroviral therapy. The receptor set was obtained from a man younger than 35 with HIV.

The chain employs TRBV5-6 and TRBJ1-1, with D possibly TRBD1 on 6 matching bases. V was pared by 3 bases and J by 1 base, with 7 bases between. Germline loops: CDR1 SGHDT, CDR2 YYEEEE. This CDR3 comprises 13 residues. Here the CDR3 DNA reads TGTGCCAGCAGCTCGGGGGCGAACACTGAAGCTTTCTTT. It yields the protein CASSSGANTEAFF. The full variable domain, with the rest looked up from reference TRBV5-6 and TRBJ1-1, is DAGVTQSPTHLIKTRGQQVTLRCSPKSGHDTVSWYQQALGQGPQFIFQYYEEEERQRGNFPDRFSGHQFPNYSSELNVNALLLGDSALYLCASSSGANTEAFFGQGTRLTVV.

Only a few counts were recorded for this clone. The chain has TRBV20-1 and TRBJ1-2; possible D gene TRBD1, 6 bases. V was cut by 4 bases and J by 7 bases, with 10 bases left in between. This CDR3 spans 11 amino acids. Germline V gene sequence: CDR1 DFQATT, CDR2 SNEGSKA (reference sequence). The CDR3 protein is CSATGAGGYTF. As DNA, the CDR3 is TGCAGTGCTACAGGGGCAGGTGGCTACACCTTC.

As for this clone: At one end, the junction sequence differs from germline, possibly due to a read error. The same CDR3 can be traced to other DNA sequences in this sample. CDR3 protein: CARDVDSNQPQHF. CDR3 DNA sequence: TGTGCCAGAGACGTTGATAGCAATCAGCCTCAGCATTTT. The chain has TRBV19 and TRBJ1-5, with D uncertain. CDR3 length equals 13 residues. Germline V gene lookup returns CDR1 LNHDA and CDR2 SQIVND (reference sequence).

Here the CDR3 DNA reads TGCGCCAGCAGCCAGGGCGGGAGTATCTACAATGAGCAGTTCTTC. The encoded protein is CASSQGGSIYNEQFF. The chain links TRBV4-3 to TRBJ2-1, with 7 bases matching TRBD2. The trim removed 3 bases at V and 3 bases at J, leaving 5 bases unmatched. CDR3 size: 15 residues. The germline V gene has CDR1 LGHNA and CDR2 YSLEER.

The V gene is TRBV5-1, the J gene TRBJ1-4; D might be TRBD1 (6 bases). Trimming stripped 0 bases from V and 0 bases from J, with 6 bases between. CDR1 is SGHRS, CDR2 YFSETQ, per germline. The CDR3 covers 15 residues. CDR3 residues: CASSLGGPTNEKLFF. The CDR3 DNA follows: TGCGCCAGCAGCTTGGGGGGGCCAACTAATGAAAAACTGTTTTTT.

The CDR3 nucleotides are TGTGCCAGCAGCCCAGATGGAGGGCCCAACACTGAAGCTTTCTTT. It codes for CASSPDGGPNTEAFF. This rearrangement joins TRBV11-2 to TRBJ1-1; D gene ambiguous. Trimming removed 5 bases at V and 2 bases at J, with 15 bases between. The CDR3 contains 15 residues. Looked up from germline, CDR1 is SGHAT and CDR2 is FQNNGV. Filled out from reference TRBV11-2 and TRBJ1-1, the complete variable domain reads EAGVAQSPRYKIIEKRQSVAFWCNPISGHATLYWYQQILGQGPKLLIQFQNNGVVDDSQLPKDRFSAERLKGVDSTLKIQPAKLEDSAVYLCASSPDGGPNTEAFFGQGTRLTVV.

The chain has TRBV19 and TRBJ2-7; D is undetermined. Germline CDR1 is LNHDA and CDR2 is SQIVND (reference sequence). CDR3 length: 10 amino acids. Trimming pared 5 bases from V and 2 bases from J, leaving 1 base between. CDR3 sequence: CASSAYEQYF. DNA for the CDR3: TGTGCCAGTAGTGCCTACGAGCAGTACTTC.

The chain combines TRBV5-4 with TRBJ1-2, with 8 bases matching TRBD1. The CDR3 is made up of 15 amino acids. In germline, CDR1 is SGHNT, CDR2 YYREEE (reference sequence). V lost 1 base to trimming and J lost 4 bases; unmatched junction nucleotides: 6. The CDR3 nucleotides are TGTGCCAGCAGCTTGAGGGGGCAGGGGGCCTATGGCTACACCTTC. Protein sequence: CASSLRGQGAYGYTF.

Here the CDR3 reads CASSPLPSGSGETQYF. The CDR3 bases are TGTGCCAGCTCACCACTCCCTAGCGGGAGTGGCGAGACCCAGTACTTC. The gene calls are TRBV18 and TRBJ2-5; TRBD2 matches at 10 bases. Germline CDR1 reads KGHSH; CDR2 reads LQKENI. The V and J ends lost 1 base and 5 bases, in that order; junction bases with no gene match: 7. The CDR3 length is 16 residues.

Concerning this clone itself: The germline gene is not matched at one end of the junction; a read error may be the cause. This chain uses TRBV7-7 with TRBJ2-2; the match to TRBD2 covers 7 bases. Germline V gene data show CDR1 as SSHAT and CDR2 as FNYEAQ (reference sequence). This CDR3 has 19 residues. The CDR3 DNA reads as TGTGCTAGCAGCTTAGTCTCCGGACTAGGGCGACTCCACACCGGGGAGCTGTTTTTT. Translating it yields CASSLVSGLGRLHTGELFF.

This clone was observed once. The gene calls are TRBV2 and TRBJ2-7, with 8 bases lining up with TRBD2. CDR3 length equals 14 residues. Germline CDR1 SNHLY, CDR2 FYNNEI. The junction had 7 bases not matched to a gene; V was cut back by 5 bases and J by 4 bases. CDR3 residues: CASSPRGGRYEQYF. The CDR3 DNA sequence: TGTGCCAGCAGTCCTCGGGGGGGCCGATACGAGCAGTACTTC.

This CDR3 is CASSSASGGEAFF. For the CDR3, the DNA is TGTGCCAGCAGCTCCGCATCAGGGGGAGAAGCTTTCTTT. The chain employs TRBV13 and TRBJ1-1; 7 nucleotides align to TRBD1. From germline, CDR1 is PRHDT and CDR2 FYEKMQ (reference sequence). After removal of 4 bases from V and 8 bases from J, the junction contained 7 bases not matched to a gene. CDR3 length: 13 amino acids.

This chain connects TRBV6-1 to TRBJ2-3; D remains unclear. This CDR3 region has 13 residues. Germline CDR1 and CDR2: MNHNS and SASEGT. V lost 6 bases and J lost 7, with 14 bases in between. The CDR3 protein is CASRGNRLYTQYF. CDR3 nucleotide sequence: TGTGCCAGCAGGGGCAATAGATTGTATACGCAGTATTTT.